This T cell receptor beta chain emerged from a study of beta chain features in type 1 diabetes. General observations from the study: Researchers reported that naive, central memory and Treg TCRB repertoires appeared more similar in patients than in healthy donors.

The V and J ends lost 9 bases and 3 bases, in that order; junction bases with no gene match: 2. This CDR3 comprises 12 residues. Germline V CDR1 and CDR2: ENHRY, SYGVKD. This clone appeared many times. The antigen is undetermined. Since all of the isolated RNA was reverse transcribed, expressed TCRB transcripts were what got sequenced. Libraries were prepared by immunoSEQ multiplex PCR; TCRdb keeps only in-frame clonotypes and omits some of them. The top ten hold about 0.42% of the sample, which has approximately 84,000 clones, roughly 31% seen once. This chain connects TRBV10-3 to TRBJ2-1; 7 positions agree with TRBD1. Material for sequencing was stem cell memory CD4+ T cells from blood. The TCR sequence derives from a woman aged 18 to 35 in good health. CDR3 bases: TGTGCCATGAGGGACAGCTACAATGAGCAGTTCTTC. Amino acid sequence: CAMRDSYNEQFF.